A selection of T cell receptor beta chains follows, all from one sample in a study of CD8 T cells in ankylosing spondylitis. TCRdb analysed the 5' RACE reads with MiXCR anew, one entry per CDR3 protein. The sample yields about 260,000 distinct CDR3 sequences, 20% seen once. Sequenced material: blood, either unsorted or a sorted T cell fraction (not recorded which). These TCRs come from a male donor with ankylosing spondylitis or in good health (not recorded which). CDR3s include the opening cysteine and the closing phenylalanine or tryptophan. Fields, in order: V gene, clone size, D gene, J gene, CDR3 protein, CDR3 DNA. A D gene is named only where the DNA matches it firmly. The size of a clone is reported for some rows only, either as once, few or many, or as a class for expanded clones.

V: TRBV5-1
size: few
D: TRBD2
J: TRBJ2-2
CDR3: CASRPPPGGGELFF
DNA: TGCGCCAGCAGACCGCCTCCGGGAGGCGGGGAGCTGTTTTTT

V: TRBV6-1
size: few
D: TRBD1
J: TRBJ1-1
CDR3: CASTPWDSIMNTEAFF
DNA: TGTGCCAGCACCCCCTGGGACAGCATCATGAACACTGAAGCTTTCTTT

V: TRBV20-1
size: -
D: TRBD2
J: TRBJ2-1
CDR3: CSATSGGSGAYNEQFF
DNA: TGCAGTGCGACTAGCGGGGGATCGGGAGCCTACAATGAGCAGTTCTTC

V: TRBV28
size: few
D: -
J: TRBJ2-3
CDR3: CASSLQGTTDTQYF
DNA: TGTGCCAGCAGTCTACAGGGAACCACAGATACGCAGTATTTT

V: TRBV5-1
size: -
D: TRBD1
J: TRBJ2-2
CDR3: CASSAGTGRSNTGELFF
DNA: TGCGCCAGCAGCGCTGGGACAGGCCGCTCGAACACCGGGGAGCTGTTTTTT

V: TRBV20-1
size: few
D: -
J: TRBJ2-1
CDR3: CCARAALSGHSYNEQFF
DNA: TGCTGTGCTAGAGCCGCCCTTAGCGGTCACTCCTACAATGAGCAGTTCTTC

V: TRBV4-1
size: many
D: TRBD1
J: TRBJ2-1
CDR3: CASSQDDRGSYNEQFF
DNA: TGCGCCAGCAGCCAAGATGACAGGGGCTCCTACAATGAGCAGTTCTTC

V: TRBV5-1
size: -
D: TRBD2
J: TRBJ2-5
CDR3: CASGRQGSTSGQETQYF
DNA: TGCGCCAGCGGGAGGCAGGGGTCGACTAGCGGGCAGGAGACCCAGTACTTC

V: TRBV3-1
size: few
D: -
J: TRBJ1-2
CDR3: CASSQEGVHYGYTF
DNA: TGTGCCAGCAGCCAAGAGGGGGTTCACTATGGCTACACCTTC

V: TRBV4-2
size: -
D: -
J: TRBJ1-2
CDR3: CASSQPDGYTF
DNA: TGTGCCAGCAGCCAACCGGATGGCTACACCTTC

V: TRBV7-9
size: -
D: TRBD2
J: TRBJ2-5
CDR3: CASSSGLAGWRQETQYF
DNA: TGTGCCAGCAGCTCAGGACTAGCGGGTTGGCGCCAAGAGACCCAGTACTTC

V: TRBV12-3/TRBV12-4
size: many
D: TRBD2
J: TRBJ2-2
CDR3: CAFSFPDPTAGGLTGELFF
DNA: TGTGCCTTCAGTTTCCCGGACCCTACTGCGGGGGGGCTGACCGGGGAGCTGTTTTTT

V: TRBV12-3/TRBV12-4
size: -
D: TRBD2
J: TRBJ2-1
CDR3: CASSPEAGGNEQFF
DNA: TGTGCCAGCAGCCCAGAAGCGGGAGGAAATGAGCAGTTCTTC

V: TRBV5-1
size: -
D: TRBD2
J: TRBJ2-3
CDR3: CATSLWQRETDTQYF
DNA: TGCGCCACCTCCTTGTGGCAGCGGGAGACAGATACGCAGTATTTT

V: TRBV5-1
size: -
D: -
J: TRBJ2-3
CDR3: CASSLASSDTQYF
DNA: TGCGCCAGCAGCTTGGCCTCATCAGATACGCAGTATTTT

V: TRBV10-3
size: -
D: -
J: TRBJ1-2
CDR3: CAIGHGGYGYTF
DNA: TGTGCCATCGGCCACGGGGGATATGGCTACACCTTC

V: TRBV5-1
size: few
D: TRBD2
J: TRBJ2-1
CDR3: CASSLSTSGPGSYNEQFF
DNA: TGCGCCAGCAGCTTGTCGACTAGCGGGCCAGGCTCCTACAATGAGCAGTTCTTC